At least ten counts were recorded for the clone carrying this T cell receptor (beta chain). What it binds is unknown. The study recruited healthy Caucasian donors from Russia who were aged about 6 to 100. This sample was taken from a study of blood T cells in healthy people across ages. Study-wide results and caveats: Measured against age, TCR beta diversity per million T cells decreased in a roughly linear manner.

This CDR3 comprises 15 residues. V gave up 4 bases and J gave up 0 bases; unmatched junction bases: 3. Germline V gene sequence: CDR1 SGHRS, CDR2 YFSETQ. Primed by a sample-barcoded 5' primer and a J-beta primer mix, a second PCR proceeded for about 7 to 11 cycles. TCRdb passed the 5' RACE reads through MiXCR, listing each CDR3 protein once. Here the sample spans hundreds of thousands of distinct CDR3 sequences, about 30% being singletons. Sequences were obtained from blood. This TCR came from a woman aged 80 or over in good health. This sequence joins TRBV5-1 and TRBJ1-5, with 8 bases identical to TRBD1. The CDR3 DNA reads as TGCGCCAGCAGCCCGGGACAGGCTAGCAATCAGCCCCAGCATTTT. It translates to CASSPGQASNQPQHF.